The entry that follows covers one TCR beta chain sequence. The source of the sample is a study of technical replicates of blood from a handful of donors. This CDR3 has 16 amino acids. Trimming left V 3 bases short and J 0 bases short, with 15 bases between. Germline V lookup: CDR1 MDHEN, CDR2 SYDVKM. Sequencing used immunoSEQ multiplex PCR; TCRdb keeps in-frame clones, though not all of them. Found here are about 15,000 clones, 86% of them singletons; the top ten hold approximately 11%. The rearrangement uses TRBV28 and TRBJ2-7, with D maybe TRBD2 (6 bases). The clonotype was recovered from a human donor in good health. Material: PBMCs. The CDR3, as DNA: TGTGCCAGCAGTTTTAGGGACTTGTGGTTCTCCTACGAGCAGTACTTC. Residues: CASSFRDLWFSYEQYF.